This TCR beta chain appears in the sequencing data of a study of cytomegalovirus exposure and HLA in healthy donors. The study's findings and limits: The classifier reportedly diagnosed cytomegalovirus status with high sensitivity and specificity.

This clone was seen only once. The antigen is undetermined. The CDR3 has 16 amino acids. Germline CDR1 LNHDA, CDR2 SQIVND (reference sequence). V lost 3 bases and J lost 4; bases outside the gene matches: 9. Sequencing used immunoSEQ multiplex PCR; TCRdb keeps in-frame clones, though not all of them. Counted here are about 65,000 clones, about 92% occurring once; the ten biggest clones make up 1% to 1.5%. The TCR comes from a woman aged 18-29 years in good health and CMV-seronegative. The sequenced sample consisted of PBMCs. This sequence joins TRBV19 and TRBJ1-2; 9 bases map to TRBD1. The CDR3 DNA is TGTGCCAGTAGTATTCCCTTACTGACAGGGGGCTATGGCTACACCTTC. This encodes CASSIPLLTGGYGYTF.